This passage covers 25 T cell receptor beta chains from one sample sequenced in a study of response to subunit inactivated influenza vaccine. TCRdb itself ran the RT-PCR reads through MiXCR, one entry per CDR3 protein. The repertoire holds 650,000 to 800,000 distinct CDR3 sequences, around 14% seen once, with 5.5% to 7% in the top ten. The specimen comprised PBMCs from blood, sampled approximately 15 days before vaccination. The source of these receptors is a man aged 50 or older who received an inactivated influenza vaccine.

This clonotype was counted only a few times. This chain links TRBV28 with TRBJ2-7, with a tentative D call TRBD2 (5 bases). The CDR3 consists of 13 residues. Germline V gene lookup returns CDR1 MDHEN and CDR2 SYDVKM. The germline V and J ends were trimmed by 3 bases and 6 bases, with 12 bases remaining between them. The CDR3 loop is CASSFPGFGEQYF. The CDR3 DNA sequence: TGTGCCAGCAGTTTTCCGGGGTTTGGCGAGCAGTACTTC. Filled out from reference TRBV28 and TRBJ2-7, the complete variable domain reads DVKVTQSSRYLVKRTGEKVFLECVQDMDHENMFWYRQDPGLGLRLIYFSYDVKMKEKGDIPEGYSVSREKKERFSLILESASTNQTSMYLCASSFPGFGEQYFGPGTRLTVT.

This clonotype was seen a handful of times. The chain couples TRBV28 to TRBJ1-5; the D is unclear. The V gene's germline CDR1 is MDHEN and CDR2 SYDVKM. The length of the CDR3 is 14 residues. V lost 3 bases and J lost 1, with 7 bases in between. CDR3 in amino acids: CASSFMGSNQPQHF. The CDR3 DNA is TGTGCCAGCAGTTTTATGGGAAGCAATCAGCCCCAGCATTTT.

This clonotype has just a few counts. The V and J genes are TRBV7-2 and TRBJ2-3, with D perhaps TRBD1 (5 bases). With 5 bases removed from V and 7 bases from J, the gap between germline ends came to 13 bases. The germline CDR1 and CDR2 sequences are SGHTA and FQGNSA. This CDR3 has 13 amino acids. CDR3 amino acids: CASSAWGQNTQYF. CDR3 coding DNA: TGTGCCAGCAGCGCTTGGGGCCAAAATACGCAGTATTTT.

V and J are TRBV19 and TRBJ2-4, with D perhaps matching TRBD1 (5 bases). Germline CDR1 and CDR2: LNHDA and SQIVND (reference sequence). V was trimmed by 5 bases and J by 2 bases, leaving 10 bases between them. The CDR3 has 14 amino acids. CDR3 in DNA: TGTGCCAGTAGTGTGACAGTGACCAAAAACATTCAGTACTTC. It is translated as CASSVTVTKNIQYF.

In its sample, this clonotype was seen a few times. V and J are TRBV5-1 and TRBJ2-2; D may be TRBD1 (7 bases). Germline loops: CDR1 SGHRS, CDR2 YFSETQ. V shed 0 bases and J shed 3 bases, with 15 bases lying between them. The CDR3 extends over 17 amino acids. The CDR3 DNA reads TGCGCCAGCAGCTTGGACAGGGGAGGCGGGTACACCGGGGAGCTGTTTTTT. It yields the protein CASSLDRGGGYTGELFF.

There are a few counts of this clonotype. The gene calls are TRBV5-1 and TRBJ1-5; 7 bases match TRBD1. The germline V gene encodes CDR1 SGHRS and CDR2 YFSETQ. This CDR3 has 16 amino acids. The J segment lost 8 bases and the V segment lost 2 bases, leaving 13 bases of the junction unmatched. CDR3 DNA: TGCGCCAGCAGCTTTGGGCCCGGCAGGGGGACGGAGCCCCAGCATTTT. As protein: CASSFGPGRGTEPQHF.

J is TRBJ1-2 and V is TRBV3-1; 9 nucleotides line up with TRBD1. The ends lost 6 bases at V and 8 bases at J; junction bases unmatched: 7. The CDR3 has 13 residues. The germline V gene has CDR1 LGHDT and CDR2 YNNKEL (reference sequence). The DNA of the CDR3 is TGTGCCAGCAGTAGGGGACAGGGAGAAGGCTACACCTTC. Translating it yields CASSRGQGEGYTF.

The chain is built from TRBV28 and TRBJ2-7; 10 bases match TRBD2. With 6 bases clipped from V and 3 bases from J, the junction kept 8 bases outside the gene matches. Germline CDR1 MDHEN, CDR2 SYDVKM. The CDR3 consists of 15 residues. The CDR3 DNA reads TGTGCCAGCAGATCTAGCGGGGGTGGGCTCTACGAGCAGTACTTC. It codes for CASRSSGGGLYEQYF.

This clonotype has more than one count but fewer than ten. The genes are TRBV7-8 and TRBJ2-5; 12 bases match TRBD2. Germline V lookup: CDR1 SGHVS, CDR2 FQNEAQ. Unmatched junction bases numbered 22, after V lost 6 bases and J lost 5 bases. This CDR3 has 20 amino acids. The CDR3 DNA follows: TGTGCCAGCAGAAGAGGTCGAGGGAGAGCTAGCGGGAGGGGAGGCGAGACCCAGTACTTC. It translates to CASRRGRGRASGRGGETQYF. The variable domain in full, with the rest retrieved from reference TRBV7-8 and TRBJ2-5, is GAGVSQSPRYKVAKRGQDVALRCDPISGHVSLFWYQQALGQGPEFLTYFQNEAQLDKSGLPSDRFFAERPEGSVSTLKIQRTQQEDSAVYLCASRRGRGRASGRGGETQYFGPGTRLLVL.

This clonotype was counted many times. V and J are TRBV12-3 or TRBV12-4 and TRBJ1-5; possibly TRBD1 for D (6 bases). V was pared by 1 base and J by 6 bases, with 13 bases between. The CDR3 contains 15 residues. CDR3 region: CASSLDRGAGQPQHF. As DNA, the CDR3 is TGTGCCAGCAGTTTAGATCGGGGGGCGGGTCAGCCCCAGCATTTT.

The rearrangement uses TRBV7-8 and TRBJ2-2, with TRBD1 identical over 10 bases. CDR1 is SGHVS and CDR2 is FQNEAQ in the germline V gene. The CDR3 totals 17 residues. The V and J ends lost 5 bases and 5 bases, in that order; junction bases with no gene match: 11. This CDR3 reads CASSRSSGTGATGELFF. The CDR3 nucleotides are TGTGCCAGCAGCCGTTCTTCCGGGACAGGGGCGACCGGGGAGCTGTTTTTT.

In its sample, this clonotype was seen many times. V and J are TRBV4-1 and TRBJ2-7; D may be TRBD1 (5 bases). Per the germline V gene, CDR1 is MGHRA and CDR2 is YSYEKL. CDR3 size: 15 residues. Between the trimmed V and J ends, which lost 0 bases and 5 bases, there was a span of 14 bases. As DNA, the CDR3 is TGCGCCAGCAGCCAAGAAACAGTCAGGGTCCACGAGCAGTACTTC. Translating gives CASSQETVRVHEQYF.

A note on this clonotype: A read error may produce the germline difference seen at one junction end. CDR3 sequence reads: CARSLMALSSSGANVLTF. In DNA, the CDR3 is TGTGCCCGCAGTTTAATGGCATTATCCAGCTCTGGGGCCAACGTCCTGACTTTC. The chain joins TRBV12-3 or TRBV12-4 to TRBJ2-6, with D hard to call. The CDR3 has 18 amino acids.

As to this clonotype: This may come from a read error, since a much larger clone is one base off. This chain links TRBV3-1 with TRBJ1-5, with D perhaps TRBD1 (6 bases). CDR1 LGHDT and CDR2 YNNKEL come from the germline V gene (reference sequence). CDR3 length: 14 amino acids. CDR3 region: CASSQAGHNQPQNF. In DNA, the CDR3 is TGTGCCAGCAGCCAAGCGGGACACAATCAGCCCCAGAATTTT.

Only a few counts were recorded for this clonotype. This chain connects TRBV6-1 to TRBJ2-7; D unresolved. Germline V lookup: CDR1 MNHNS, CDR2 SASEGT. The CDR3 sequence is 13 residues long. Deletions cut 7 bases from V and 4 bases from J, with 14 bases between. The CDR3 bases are TGTGCCAGCAAGGCCAGGCCCGGGTACGAGCAGTACTTC. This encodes CASKARPGYEQYF.

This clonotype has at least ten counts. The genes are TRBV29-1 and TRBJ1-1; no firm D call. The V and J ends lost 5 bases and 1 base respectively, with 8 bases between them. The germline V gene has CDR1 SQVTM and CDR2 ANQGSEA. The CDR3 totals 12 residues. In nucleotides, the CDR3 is TGCAGCGTTAGACACCCGAACACTGAAGCTTTCTTT. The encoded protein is CSVRHPNTEAFF. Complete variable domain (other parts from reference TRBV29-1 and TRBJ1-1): SAVISQKPSRDICQRGTSLTIQCQVDSQVTMMFWYRQQPGQSLTLIATANQGSEATYESGFVIDKFPISRPNLTFSTLTVSNMSPEDSSIYLCSVRHPNTEAFFGQGTRLTVV.

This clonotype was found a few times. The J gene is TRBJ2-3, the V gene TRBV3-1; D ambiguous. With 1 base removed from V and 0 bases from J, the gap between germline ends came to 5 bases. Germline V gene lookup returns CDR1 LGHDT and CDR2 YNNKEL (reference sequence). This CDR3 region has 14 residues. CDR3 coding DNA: TGTGCCAGCAGCCAAGCTTCTAGCACAGATACGCAGTATTTT. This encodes CASSQASSTDTQYF.

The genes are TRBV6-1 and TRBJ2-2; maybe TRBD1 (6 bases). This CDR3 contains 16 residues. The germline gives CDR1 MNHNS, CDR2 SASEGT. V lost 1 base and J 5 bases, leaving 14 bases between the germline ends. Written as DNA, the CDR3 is TGTGCCAGCAGTGAAGTCGTCAGGGGTGCGACCGGGGAGCTGTTTTTT. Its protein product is CASSEVVRGATGELFF.

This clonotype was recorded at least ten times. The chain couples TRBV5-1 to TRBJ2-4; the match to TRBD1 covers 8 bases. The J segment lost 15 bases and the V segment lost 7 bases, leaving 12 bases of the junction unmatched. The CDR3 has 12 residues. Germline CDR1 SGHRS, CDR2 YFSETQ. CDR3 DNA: TGCGCCAGCTCGACAGACGGGACAGGATGGTACTTC. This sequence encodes CASSTDGTGWYF.

This chain's CDR3 is CASSLRPSQGGTEAFF. In DNA form, the CDR3 reads TGTGCCAGCAGCTTACGACCCAGTCAGGGTGGCACTGAAGCTTTCTTT. The chain has TRBV7-2 and TRBJ1-1; tentatively, D is TRBD1 (5 bases). The ends were cut back, 2 bases at V and 4 bases at J, with 17 bases in the middle. The CDR3 has 16 residues. Germline CDR1 reads SGHTA; CDR2 reads FQGNSA. Combining the CDR3 with reference TRBV7-2 and TRBJ1-1 gives the whole variable domain GAGVSQSPSNKVTEKGKDVELRCDPISGHTALYWYRQSLGQGLEFLIYFQGNSAPDKSGLPSDRFSAERTGGSVSTLTIQRTQQEDSAVYLCASSLRPSQGGTEAFFGQGTRLTVV.

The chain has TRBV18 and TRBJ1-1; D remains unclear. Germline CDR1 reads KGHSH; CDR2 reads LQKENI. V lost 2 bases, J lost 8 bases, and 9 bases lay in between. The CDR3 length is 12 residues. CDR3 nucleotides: TGTGCCAGCTCACCATCTTCGGGGGAAGCTTTCTTT. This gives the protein CASSPSSGEAFF.

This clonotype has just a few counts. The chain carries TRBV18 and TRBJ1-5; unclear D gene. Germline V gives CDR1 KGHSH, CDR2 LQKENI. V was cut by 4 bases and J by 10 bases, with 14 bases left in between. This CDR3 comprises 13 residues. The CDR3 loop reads CASSLWTVSPQHF. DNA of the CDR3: TGTGCCAGCTCACTTTGGACTGTCAGCCCCCAGCATTTT.

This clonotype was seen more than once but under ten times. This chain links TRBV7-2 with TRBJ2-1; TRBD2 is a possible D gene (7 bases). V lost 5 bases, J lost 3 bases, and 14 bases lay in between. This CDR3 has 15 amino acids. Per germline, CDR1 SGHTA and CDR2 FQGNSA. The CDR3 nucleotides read TGTGCCAGCAGCCCGGGGGGCGCAGGCTACAATGAGCAGTTCTTC. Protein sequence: CASSPGGAGYNEQFF.

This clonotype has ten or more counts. The CDR3 DNA reads TGTGCCAGCAGTCGACTGACTAGCGGGGGGACACCCTACGAGCAGTACTTC. Amino acids: CASSRLTSGGTPYEQYF. The chain links TRBV6-1 to TRBJ2-7; TRBD2 aligns across 13 bases. This CDR3 has 17 residues. Germline CDR1 and CDR2: MNHNS and SASEGT. V was clipped by 5 bases and J by 2 bases; unmatched bases: 9.

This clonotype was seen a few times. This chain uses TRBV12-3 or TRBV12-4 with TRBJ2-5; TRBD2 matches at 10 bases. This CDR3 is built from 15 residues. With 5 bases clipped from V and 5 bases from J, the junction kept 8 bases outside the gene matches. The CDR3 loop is CASSGTSAGWETQYF. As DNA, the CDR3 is TGTGCCAGCAGTGGGACTAGCGCGGGTTGGGAGACCCAGTACTTC.